Given below is one TCR beta chain in context. Its specificity is not known. The data originate from a study of cytomegalovirus exposure and HLA in healthy donors. Study summary: As an earlier analysis found, roughly 170 million T cells yielded 100 million to 130 million unique TCR beta sequences.

A multiplex PCR was run with 60 Vbeta primers and 13 Jbeta primers. Assay used: immunoSEQ multiplex PCR; TCRdb lists only in-frame clones, some missing. The sample includes 150,000 to 250,000 clones, roughly 85% seen only once; the top ten take about 2.5%. The ends lost 5 bases at V and 3 bases at J; junction bases unmatched: 7. This CDR3 is 16 amino acids long. CDR1 is MDHEN and CDR2 is SYDVKM in the germline V gene. Study results and caveats: In the analysis, some V segments, TRBV6-2 and TRBV6-3 included, were excluded as indistinguishable. Reported performance of the classifier showed diagnosis of cytomegalovirus status with high specificity and sensitivity. In a later analysis, productive TCRs from donors in an Asian-associated ancestry cluster reportedly carried fewer N-insertions than the cohort mean.

Sequenced sample: PBMCs. This TCR came from a woman aged 50 to 65 in good health and CMV-seronegative. The V and J genes are TRBV28 and TRBJ2-1, with 10 bases fitting TRBD2. CDR3 DNA sequence: TGTGCCAGCAGTCGCGCACTAGCGGGGATCTACAATGAGCAGTTCTTC. It specifies CASSRALAGIYNEQFF. Full variable domain (rest looked up from reference TRBV28 and TRBJ2-1): DVKVTQSSRYLVKRTGEKVFLECVQDMDHENMFWYRQDPGLGLRLIYFSYDVKMKEKGDIPEGYSVSREKKERFSLILESASTNQTSMYLCASSRALAGIYNEQFFGPGTRLTVL.